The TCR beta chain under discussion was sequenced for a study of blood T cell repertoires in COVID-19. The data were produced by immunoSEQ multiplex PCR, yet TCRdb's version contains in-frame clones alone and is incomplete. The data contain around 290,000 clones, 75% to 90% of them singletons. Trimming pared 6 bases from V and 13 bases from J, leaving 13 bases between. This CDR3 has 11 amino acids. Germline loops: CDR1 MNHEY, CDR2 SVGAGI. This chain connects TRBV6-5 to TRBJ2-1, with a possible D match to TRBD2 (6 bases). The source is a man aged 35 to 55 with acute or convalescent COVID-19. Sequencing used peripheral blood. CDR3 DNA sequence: TGTGCCAGCAGCCTCGGAGGGGAACAGTTCTTC. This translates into CASSLGGEQFF.